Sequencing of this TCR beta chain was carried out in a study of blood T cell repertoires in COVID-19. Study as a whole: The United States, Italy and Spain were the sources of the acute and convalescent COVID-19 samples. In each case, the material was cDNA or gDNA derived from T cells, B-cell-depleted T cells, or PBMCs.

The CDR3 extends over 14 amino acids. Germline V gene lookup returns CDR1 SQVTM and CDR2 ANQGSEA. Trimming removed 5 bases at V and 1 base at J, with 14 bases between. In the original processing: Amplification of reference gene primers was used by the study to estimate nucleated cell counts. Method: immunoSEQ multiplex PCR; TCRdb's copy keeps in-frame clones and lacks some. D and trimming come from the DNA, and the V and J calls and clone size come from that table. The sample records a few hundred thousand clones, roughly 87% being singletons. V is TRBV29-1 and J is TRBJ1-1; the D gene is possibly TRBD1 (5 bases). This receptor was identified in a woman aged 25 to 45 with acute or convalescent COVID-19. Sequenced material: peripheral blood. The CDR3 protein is CSVNPKDRNTEAFF. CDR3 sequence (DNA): TGCAGCGTTAATCCAAAAGACAGGAACACTGAAGCTTTCTTT.